This T cell receptor (beta chain) was captured in a study of blood T cell repertoires in COVID-19. Study-level background: The cDNA or gDNA used as material had been derived from T cells, B-cell-depleted T cells, or PBMCs.

Sequencing was performed with immunoSEQ multiplex PCR; in TCRdb, only in-frame clones are kept and a portion is missing. In the table there are about 200,000 clones, 84% of which are singletons. CDR1 KGHDR and CDR2 SFDVKD come from the germline V gene. Trimming took 3 bases from V and 5 from J; bases not matched to a gene: 9. The CDR3 has 18 amino acids. This clone showed up just a few times. This clonotype was sampled from a human donor in a cohort sampled during active COVID-19. The rearrangement links TRBV24-1 to TRBJ2-2; TRBD1 aligns across 12 bases. The sequenced sample consisted of peripheral blood. CDR3 coding DNA: TGTGCCACCAGTGATAGAGTGATGGGACAGGGGGCGACCGGGGAGCTGTTTTTT. Its translation is CATSDRVMGQGATGELFF.